This entry lists 24 T cell receptor beta chains sequenced from one sample in a study of Japanese encephalitis immunity and Zika vaccine responses. Peptide pools at roughly 0.99 ug/mL each stimulated CFSE-labeled PBMCs over a roughly six-day culture. Unfixed live CD56-CD19-CD16-CD3+CD4+ CFSE-low cells were sorted as proliferating CD4 T cells. TCRdb independently ran MiXCR on the 5' RACE reads; one entry per CDR3 protein. The sample lists some 1,700 distinct CDR3 sequences, around 5.2% occurring once. Sample: antigen-activated CD4+ T cells from blood, cultured, taken during a Zika inactivated vaccine study. The receptors originated from an adult woman who received an inactivated Zika virus vaccine.

V usage is TRBV9 and J usage is TRBJ1-6; TRBD1 might be the D (5 bases). CDR3 size: 21 residues. CDR1 is SGDLS, CDR2 YYNGEE, per germline. V lost 1 base and J lost 0, with 23 bases in between. The CDR3, as DNA: TGTGCCAGCAGCGTAAATCCCCGCGAGGTGGGGGGAGGCTCCTATAATTCACCCCTCCACTTT. Translated, it gives CASSVNPREVGGGSYNSPLHF.

Relative to its sample, this clonotype is medium-sized. The chain combines TRBV12-3 or TRBV12-4 with TRBJ2-7; 9 bases are a match to TRBD1. The CDR3 contains 14 residues. The junction had 6 bases not matched to a gene; V was cut back by 6 bases and J by 3 bases. DNA of the CDR3: TGTGCCAGCAGCCGGACAGGGGCCCTCTACGAGCAGTACTTC. Protein: CASSRTGALYEQYF.

With respect to this clonotype: This may be a read error, as it is one base from a much larger clone. The J gene is TRBJ1-1, the V gene TRBV6-5; tentative D call: TRBD1 (6 bases). CDR3 length: 16 residues. From germline, CDR1 is MNHEY and CDR2 SVGAGI. CDR3 residues: CASSSSGTRAYTVAFF. The CDR3 region has the DNA TGTGCCAGCAGCTCATCCGGGACAAGGGCATACACTGTAGCTTTCTTT.

This clonotype is medium-sized. This chain's CDR3 is CASSFTQGAWMGAFF. The CDR3 nucleotides read TGTGCCAGCAGCTTCACACAGGGGGCATGGATGGGAGCTTTCTTT. V gene TRBV7-2 combines with J gene TRBJ1-1, with 9 bases identical to TRBD1. CDR3 length: 15 amino acids. Germline assignment: CDR1 SGHTA and CDR2 FQGNSA. V was pared by 3 bases and J by 10 bases, with 12 bases of the junction left unmatched.

There are many counts of this clonotype. The V call is TRBV6-2 or TRBV6-3, the J call TRBJ2-5, with TRBD1 identical over 9 bases. This CDR3 region has 16 residues. Germline values: CDR1 MNHEY, CDR2 SVGEGT. The trim removed 2 bases at V and 1 base at J, leaving 5 bases unmatched. This chain's CDR3 is CASSYTYRGLQETQYF. In DNA, the CDR3 is TGTGCCAGCAGTTACACCTACAGGGGGCTCCAAGAGACCCAGTACTTC.

The chain is built from TRBV28 and TRBJ1-2; no clear D gene. CDR3 size: 12 residues. Germline CDR1 MDHEN, CDR2 SYDVKM. V gave up 3 bases and J gave up 2 bases, with 4 bases separating them. The CDR3 spells CASSLANYGYTF. The CDR3 region has the DNA TGTGCCAGCAGTTTGGCCAACTATGGCTACACCTTC.

This clonotype occurred a few times. The rearrangement links TRBV20-1 to TRBJ1-5, with TRBD1 identical over 9 bases. CDR1 and CDR2 (germline): DFQATT, SNEGSKA (reference sequence). The V segment lost 6 bases and the J segment 5 bases; nucleotides outside the gene matches: 5. The CDR3 extends over 13 amino acids. CDR3 region: CSAWTGVDQPQHF. The CDR3 DNA reads TGCAGTGCCTGGACAGGGGTAGATCAGCCCCAGCATTTT.

In this sample, this clonotype turned up many times. The CDR3 protein is CAISESPGNTEAFF. CDR3 nucleotide sequence: TGTGCCATCAGTGAGTCGCCGGGGAACACTGAAGCTTTCTTT. The rearrangement joins TRBV10-3 to TRBJ1-1, with D unresolved. CDR1 and CDR2 from the germline V gene are ENHRY and SYGVKD. This CDR3 has 14 amino acids. V dropped 0 bases and J dropped 1 base, with 6 bases sitting between them.

This clonotype was counted at least ten times. The chain combines TRBV10-3 with TRBJ1-1; 7 bases line up with TRBD1. With 6 bases clipped from V and 2 bases from J, the junction kept 9 bases outside the gene matches. The germline V gene has CDR1 ENHRY and CDR2 SYGVKD. The CDR3 sequence is 15 residues long. The CDR3 reads CAIRLNRGINTEAFF. The CDR3 coding sequence is TGTGCCATCAGGCTTAACAGGGGCATCAACACTGAAGCTTTCTTT.

This clonotype was recorded at least ten times. This rearrangement joins TRBV12-3 or TRBV12-4 to TRBJ1-1, with TRBD1 matching 8 bases. The CDR3 is 13 amino acids. V shed 6 bases, J shed 10 bases, and the junction held 10 bases outside the gene matches. CDR3 loop: CASRPQGEGVAFF. CDR3 coding DNA: TGTGCCAGCAGACCACAGGGGGAAGGGGTAGCTTTCTTT.

This clonotype turned up a few times. This chain links TRBV29-1 with TRBJ2-7; 8 bases match TRBD1. V lost 2 bases to trimming and J lost 2 bases; unmatched junction nucleotides: 5. In germline, CDR1 is SQVTM, CDR2 ANQGSEA. The CDR3 runs 14 residues. The CDR3 is CSVEIWTGPYEQYF. The CDR3 DNA is TGCAGCGTTGAAATTTGGACAGGGCCCTACGAGCAGTACTTC.

This clonotype is deemed medium-sized. This chain links TRBV20-1 with TRBJ1-1; a weak D match, TRBD1 (5 bases). The V gene's germline CDR1 is DFQATT and CDR2 SNEGSKA (reference sequence). CDR3 size: 13 residues. Trimming removed 2 bases at V and 4 bases at J, with 11 bases between. CDR3 protein: CSARWGIRTEAFF. The CDR3 bases are TGCAGTGCTAGATGGGGGATTCGCACTGAAGCTTTCTTT.

This clonotype was found a few times. The J gene is TRBJ1-2, the V gene TRBV5-4; D is possibly TRBD1 (5 bases). Germline-derived CDR1 and CDR2 are SGHNT and YYREEE (reference sequence). Trimming pared 5 bases from V and 8 bases from J, leaving 25 bases between. The CDR3 covers 16 residues. CDR3 sequence: CASRRDQIGGIRGYTF. CDR3 sequence (DNA): TGTGCCAGCAGAAGGGACCAGATCGGCGGCATTAGAGGCTACACCTTC.

In its sample, this clonotype is medium-sized. The J gene is TRBJ2-7, the V gene TRBV4-3; perhaps TRBD1 as D (6 bases). Germline assignment: CDR1 LGHNA and CDR2 YSLEER. V was pared by 5 bases and J by 3 bases, with 17 bases between. The CDR3 is made up of 15 amino acids. The CDR3 nucleotides are TGCGCCAGCAGCATTGGTAGGGGGTCGCTCTACGAGCAGTACTTC. Protein product: CASSIGRGSLYEQYF.

This clonotype is judged large (0.1 to 1%). The chain uses TRBV28 and TRBJ1-6; a weak D match, TRBD1 (6 bases). Germline V lookup: CDR1 MDHEN, CDR2 SYDVKM. This CDR3 spans 12 amino acids. With 8 bases removed from V and 12 bases from J, the gap between germline ends came to 14 bases. For the CDR3, the DNA is TGTGCCAGCTTTACAGGGAGGCGACCCCTCCACTTT. It translates to CASFTGRRPLHF.

In this sample, this clonotype is medium-sized. V is TRBV5-6 and J is TRBJ1-1, with D hard to call. V lost 4 bases and J lost 2, with 6 bases in between. The CDR3 spans 12 residues. Germline V gene sequence: CDR1 SGHDT, CDR2 YYEEEE. The CDR3: CASSGVNTEAFF. CDR3 nucleotide sequence: TGTGCCAGCAGCGGTGTAAACACTGAAGCTTTCTTT.

Ten or more counts support this clonotype. The V call is TRBV29-1, the J call TRBJ1-5, with D perhaps TRBD1 (6 bases). Trimming removed 5 bases from V and 3 bases from J, with 11 bases in between. CDR1 is SQVTM and CDR2 is ANQGSEA in the germline V gene. CDR3 size: 13 residues. CDR3 sequence (DNA): TGCAGCGTTCGGGACAACCACAATCAGCCCCAGCATTTT. Translated, it gives CSVRDNHNQPQHF.

This clonotype showed up just a few times. This chain connects TRBV5-1 to TRBJ1-1; D ambiguous. Germline CDR1 is SGHRS and CDR2 is YFSETQ. The CDR3 contains 12 residues. V was shortened by 0 bases and J by 7 bases, with 7 bases between the two germline ends. The CDR3 DNA sequence: TGCGCCAGCAGCTTGGCCGTTGGTGAAGCTTTCTTT. Translated, it gives CASSLAVGEAFF.

This clonotype is large by share. The chain employs TRBV7-8 and TRBJ2-2; D is unclear. CDR1 is SGHVS and CDR2 is FQNEAQ in the germline V gene. Trimming left V 7 bases short and J 3 bases short, with 12 bases between. CDR3 length: 14 amino acids. CDR3 sequence: CASKPRWDTGELFF. The CDR3 region has the DNA TGTGCCAGCAAACCCCGCTGGGACACCGGGGAGCTGTTTTTT. The full variable domain, rest sourced from reference TRBV7-8 and TRBJ2-2, is GAGVSQSPRYKVAKRGQDVALRCDPISGHVSLFWYQQALGQGPEFLTYFQNEAQLDKSGLPSDRFFAERPEGSVSTLKIQRTQQEDSAVYLCASKPRWDTGELFFGEGSRLTVL.

This clonotype is termed medium-sized (0.01 to 0.1%). This rearrangement joins TRBV30 to TRBJ1-2; a weak D match, TRBD1 (6 bases). CDR3 length: 14 amino acids. V lost 2 bases and J lost 4, with 14 bases in between. The V gene's germline CDR1 is GTSNPN and CDR2 SVGIG (reference sequence). CDR3: CAWSTGGVPYGYTF. The CDR3 nucleotides read TGTGCCTGGAGTACTGGGGGCGTGCCCTATGGCTACACCTTC.

This clonotype came up a few times. This chain joins TRBV11-2 and TRBJ1-2; 7 positions agree with TRBD1. The CDR3 loop spans 14 amino acids. The germline V gene has CDR1 SGHAT and CDR2 FQNNGV. The trim removed 4 bases at V and 3 bases at J, leaving 5 bases unmatched. CDR3 protein: CASSYQGGDYGYTF. CDR3 DNA: TGTGCCAGCAGCTACCAGGGGGGTGACTATGGCTACACCTTC.

For this clonotype: It is unclear where the CDR3 begins or ends on the DNA, so no DNA is shown, and the CDR3 is as TCRdb lists it. The gene calls are TRBV6-6 and TRBJ1-4. Germline lookup yields CDR1 MNHNY and CDR2 SVGAGI (reference sequence). The CDR3 sequence runs 14 residues, both termini included. Here the CDR3 reads CASSYSSDGKNCFF.

At least ten counts were recorded for this clonotype. The genes are TRBV7-6 and TRBJ2-2; 10 bases fit TRBD2. V lost 3 bases and J lost 4; bases outside the gene matches: 5. Germline CDR1 is SGHVS and CDR2 is FNYEAQ. CDR3 length: 16 residues. The CDR3 nucleotides are TGTGCCAGCAGCTTGCGAGTAGCGGGGGGCACCGGGGAGCTGTTTTTT. It codes for CASSLRVAGGTGELFF.

This clonotype occurred a few times. The rearrangement joins TRBV12-3 or TRBV12-4 to TRBJ2-7; 10 nucleotides agree with TRBD2. V was clipped by 5 bases and J by 2 bases; unmatched bases: 6. The CDR3 contains 15 residues. CDR3 in DNA: TGTGCCAGCAGTCTCTTTAGCGGGGGGACCTACGAGCAGTACTTC. As protein: CASSLFSGGTYEQYF.